The present entry profiles one T cell receptor (beta chain) with its context. Its matching antigen is unknown. Both 60 Vbeta primers and 13 Jbeta primers went into the PCR. The table came from immunoSEQ multiplex PCR; TCRdb's copy has only in-frame clones and leaves some out. The sample shows 75,000 to 100,000 clones, over 65% of them seen only once. This sample was included in a study of cytomegalovirus exposure and HLA in healthy donors. Study-wide points: In a later analysis, a missense DCLRE1C variant was linked to TCR beta V- and J-gene trimming. Whilst most TCR sequences proved rare, a subset of public TCRs occurred across many donors. It was reported that the classifier diagnosed cytomegalovirus status with high specificity and sensitivity in both the original and validation cohorts. The study flagged 150 to 200 TCR beta chains as cytomegalovirus-associated.

The clonotype was recovered from a man aged 35 to 55 in good health and CMV-seronegative. The sequencing sample was made of PBMCs.

The CDR3 region has the DNA TGCGCCAGCAGTGACTCGGACAGGGGGATCCCTCCGCAGTATTTT. Amino acid sequence: CASSDSDRGIPPQYF. This sequence joins TRBV10-2 and TRBJ2-3; 10 bases align to TRBD1. This CDR3 region has 15 residues. J lost 10 bases, V lost 3 bases, and 10 bases had no gene match. The germline V gene has CDR1 WSHSY and CDR2 SAAADI.